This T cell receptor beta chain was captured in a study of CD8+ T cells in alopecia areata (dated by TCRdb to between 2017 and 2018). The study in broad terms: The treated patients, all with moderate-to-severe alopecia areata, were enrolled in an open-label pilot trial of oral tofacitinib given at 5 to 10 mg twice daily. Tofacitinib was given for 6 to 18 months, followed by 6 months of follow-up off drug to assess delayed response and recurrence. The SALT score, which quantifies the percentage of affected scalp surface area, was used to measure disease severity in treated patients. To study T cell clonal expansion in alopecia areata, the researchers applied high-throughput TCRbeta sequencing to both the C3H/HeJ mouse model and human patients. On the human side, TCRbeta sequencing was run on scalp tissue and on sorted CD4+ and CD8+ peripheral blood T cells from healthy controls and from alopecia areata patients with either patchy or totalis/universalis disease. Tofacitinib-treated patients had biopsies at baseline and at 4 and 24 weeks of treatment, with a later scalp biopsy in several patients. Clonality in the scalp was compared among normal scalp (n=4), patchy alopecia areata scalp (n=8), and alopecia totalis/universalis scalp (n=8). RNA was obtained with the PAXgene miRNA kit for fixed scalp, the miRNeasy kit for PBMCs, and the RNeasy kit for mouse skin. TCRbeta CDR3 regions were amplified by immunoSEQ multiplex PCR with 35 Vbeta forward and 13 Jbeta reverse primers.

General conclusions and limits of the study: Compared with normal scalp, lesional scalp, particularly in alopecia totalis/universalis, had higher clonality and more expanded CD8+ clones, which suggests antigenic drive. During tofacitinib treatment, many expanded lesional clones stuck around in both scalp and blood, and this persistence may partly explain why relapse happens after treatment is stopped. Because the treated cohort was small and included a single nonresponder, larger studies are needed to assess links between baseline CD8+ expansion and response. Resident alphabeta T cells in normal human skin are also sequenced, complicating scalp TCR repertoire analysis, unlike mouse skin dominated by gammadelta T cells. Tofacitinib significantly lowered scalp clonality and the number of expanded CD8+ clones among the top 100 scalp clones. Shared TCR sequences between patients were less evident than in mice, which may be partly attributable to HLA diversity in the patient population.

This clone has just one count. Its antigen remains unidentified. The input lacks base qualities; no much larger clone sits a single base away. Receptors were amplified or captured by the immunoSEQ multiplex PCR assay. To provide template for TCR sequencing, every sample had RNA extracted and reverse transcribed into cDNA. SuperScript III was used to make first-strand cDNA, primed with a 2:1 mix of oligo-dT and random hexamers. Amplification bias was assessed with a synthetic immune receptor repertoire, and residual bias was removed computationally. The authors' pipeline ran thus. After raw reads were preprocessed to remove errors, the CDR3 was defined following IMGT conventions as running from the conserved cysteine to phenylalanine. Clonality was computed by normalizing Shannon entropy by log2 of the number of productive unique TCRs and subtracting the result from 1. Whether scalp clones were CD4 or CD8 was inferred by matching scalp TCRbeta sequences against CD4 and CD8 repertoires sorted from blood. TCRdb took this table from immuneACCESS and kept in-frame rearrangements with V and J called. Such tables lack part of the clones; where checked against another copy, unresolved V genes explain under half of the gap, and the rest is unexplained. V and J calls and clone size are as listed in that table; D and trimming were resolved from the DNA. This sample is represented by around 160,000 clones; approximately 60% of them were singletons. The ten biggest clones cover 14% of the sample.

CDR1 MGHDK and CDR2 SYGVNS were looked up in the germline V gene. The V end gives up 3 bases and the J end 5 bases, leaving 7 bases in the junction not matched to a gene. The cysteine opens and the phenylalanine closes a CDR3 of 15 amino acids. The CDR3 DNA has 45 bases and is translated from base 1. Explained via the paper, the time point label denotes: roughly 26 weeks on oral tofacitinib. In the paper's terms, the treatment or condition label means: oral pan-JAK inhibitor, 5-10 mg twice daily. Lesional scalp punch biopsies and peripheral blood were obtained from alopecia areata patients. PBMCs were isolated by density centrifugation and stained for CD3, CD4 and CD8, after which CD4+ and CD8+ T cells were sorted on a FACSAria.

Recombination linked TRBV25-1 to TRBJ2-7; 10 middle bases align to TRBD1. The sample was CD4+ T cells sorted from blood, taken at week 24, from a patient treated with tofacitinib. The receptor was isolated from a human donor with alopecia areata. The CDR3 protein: CASSDPGQGKDEQYF. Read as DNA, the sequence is TGTGCCAGCAGTGATCCGGGACAGGGGAAGGACGAGCAGTACTTC.